The 15 T cell receptor beta chains below come from one sample, sequenced in a study of blood T cell repertoires in COVID-19 (dated by TCRdb to 2018 to 2021). To prepare the library, the immunoSEQ multiplex PCR assay was applied. Not all clones reach the TCRdb copy of this immuneACCESS table, which keeps in-frame sequences only. Checked studies attribute under half of the gap to unresolved V genes and leave the rest unexplained. The sample yields more than 90,000 clones; 65% to 85% were counted once. The top ten clonotypes cover approximately 0.75% of the sample. Material: peripheral blood. These receptors were collected from a woman in her 70s with acute or convalescent COVID-19.

This clone turned up a few times. This chain connects TRBV5-1 to TRBJ1-2; D gene uncertain. Trimming took 1 base from V and 2 from J, leaving 9 bases between them. This CDR3 spans 14 amino acids. Germline V lookup: CDR1 SGHRS, CDR2 YFSETQ. Here the CDR3 reads CASSLQANNYGYTF. The CDR3 DNA follows: TGCGCCAGCAGCTTGCAGGCGAACAACTATGGCTACACCTTC.

The chain employs TRBV11-2 and TRBJ2-1, with 7 positions matching TRBD2. Germline assignment: CDR1 SGHAT and CDR2 FQNNGV. This CDR3 contains 15 residues. Trimming at V came to 2 bases and at J to 7 bases, leaving 8 bases not matched to a gene. The CDR3 DNA follows: TGTGCCAGCAGCTTATTGGCGGGAGCGGGGAATGAGCAGTTCTTC. Encoded protein: CASSLLAGAGNEQFF.

V and J are TRBV27 and TRBJ2-3; possible D gene TRBD2, 5 bases. Trimming took off 8 bases at V and 0 bases at J, with 9 bases between the two ends. This CDR3 has 13 residues. Germline-derived CDR1 and CDR2 are MNHEY and SMNVEV (reference sequence). The CDR3 here is CASRRTSTDTQYF. Written as DNA, the CDR3 is TGTGCCAGCCGCCGGACTAGCACAGATACGCAGTATTTT.

The rearrangement joins TRBV4-1 to TRBJ2-3; 10 nucleotides align to TRBD2. The germline V gene encodes CDR1 MGHRA and CDR2 YSYEKL. V gave up 4 bases and J gave up 8 bases; unmatched junction bases: 12. This CDR3 contains 16 residues. This CDR3 is CASSPRRLAGVLTQYF. For the CDR3, the DNA is TGCGCCAGCAGCCCGAGGCGGCTAGCGGGGGTCCTTACGCAGTATTTT.

This chain joins TRBV7-9 and TRBJ2-5, with D perhaps TRBD1 (6 bases). The ends were cut back, 4 bases at V and 5 bases at J, with 20 bases in the middle. CDR1 is SEHNR and CDR2 is FQNEAQ in the germline V gene (reference sequence). This CDR3 comprises 16 residues. In DNA, the CDR3 is TGTGCCAGCAGCTCCGGCCTGAGGACAGCCACCGAGACCCAGTACTTC. This sequence encodes CASSSGLRTATETQYF. Looking up the rest from reference TRBV7-9 and TRBJ2-5 gives the full variable domain: DTGVSQNPRHKITKRGQNVTFRCDPISEHNRLYWYRQTLGQGPEFLTYFQNEAQLEKSRLLSDRFSAERPKGSFSTLEIQRTEQGDSAMYLCASSSGLRTATETQYFGPGTRLLVL.

The chain links TRBV10-1 to TRBJ2-7; a weak D match, TRBD1 (5 bases). The CDR3 runs 14 residues. V was trimmed by 1 base and J by 1 base, leaving 8 bases between them. CDR1 and CDR2 (germline): WNHNN, SYGVQD (reference sequence). The CDR3 is CASSEYTGSYEQYF. The CDR3 coding sequence is TGCGCCAGCAGTGAGTACACAGGTTCCTACGAGCAGTACTTC.

A single count supports this clone. This sequence joins TRBV11-2 and TRBJ2-7; the D is unclear. Germline CDR1 is SGHAT and CDR2 is FQNNGV. There are 16 residues in the CDR3. V lost 5 bases and J 1 base, leaving 18 bases between the germline ends. The CDR3 DNA is TGTGCCAGCAGCCCTCCCGGAGCGTTCGGGTCCTACGAGCAGTACTTC. Translating gives CASSPPGAFGSYEQYF.

This chain links TRBV5-1 with TRBJ1-2; no reliable D call. The CDR3 is 14 amino acids. Trimming removed 1 base at V and 8 bases at J, with 15 bases between. Germline V gives CDR1 SGHRS, CDR2 YFSETQ. Here the CDR3 reads CASSLSYSMEGYTF. The CDR3 DNA is TGCGCCAGCAGCTTGAGCTACAGCATGGAAGGCTACACCTTC.

The chain uses TRBV29-1 and TRBJ1-2; 8 bases are a match to TRBD1. The germline CDR1 and CDR2 sequences are SQVTM and ANQGSEA. Unmatched junction bases numbered 7, after V lost 7 bases and J lost 6 bases. The CDR3 is 12 residues long. The CDR3 DNA follows: TGCAGCGCTGGACAGGGCCTGGATGGCTACACCTTC. Translating it yields CSAGQGLDGYTF.

This chain links TRBV2 with TRBJ1-5; no reliable D call. V gave up 1 base and J gave up 16 bases, with 14 bases separating them. The CDR3 is 12 residues long. Per the germline V gene, CDR1 is SNHLY and CDR2 is FYNNEI. CDR3 nucleotide sequence: TGTGCCAGCAGTGAAGGAGGGTTACGGCGACATTTT. Amino acid sequence: CASSEGGLRRHF.

The chain carries TRBV6-5 and TRBJ1-1; a weak D match, TRBD1 (5 bases). The germline V gene has CDR1 MNHEY and CDR2 SVGAGI. With 4 bases removed from V and 5 bases from J, the gap between germline ends came to 11 bases. This CDR3 has 13 residues. Here the CDR3 reads CASSSSGGTEAFF. The CDR3 DNA reads TGTGCCAGCAGTTCCTCCGGGGGGACTGAAGCTTTCTTT.

The chain joins TRBV18 to TRBJ1-2; 8 positions match TRBD1. V was clipped by 6 bases and J by 5 bases; unmatched bases: 5. The CDR3 consists of 13 residues. Germline values: CDR1 KGHSH, CDR2 LQKENI. CDR3 protein: CASSPDRDYGYTF. CDR3 sequence (DNA): TGTGCCAGCTCCCCGGACAGGGATTATGGCTACACCTTC.

This rearrangement joins TRBV9 to TRBJ2-5, with TRBD2 matching 8 bases. Germline CDR1 SGDLS, CDR2 YYNGEE. Trimming took 0 bases from V and 2 from J; bases not matched to a gene: 12. The CDR3 is made up of 18 amino acids. The DNA for the CDR3 is TGTGCCAGCAGCGTAGGGGGACTAGTTGGTTCGCATCAAGAGACCCAGTACTTC. Amino acids: CASSVGGLVGSHQETQYF.

This rearrangement joins TRBV5-4 to TRBJ2-2; D is ambiguous. Trimming removed 0 bases at V and 4 bases at J, with 7 bases between. CDR3 length: 14 amino acids. Germline assignment: CDR1 SGHNT and CDR2 YYREEE (reference sequence). The CDR3 DNA reads TGTGCCAGCAGCTTGGAAATATCCACCGGGGAGCTGTTTTTT. Translating gives CASSLEISTGELFF.

The table lists this clone with a count of one. The chain joins TRBV15 to TRBJ2-5; 8 bases map to TRBD1. There are 14 residues in the CDR3. V dropped 2 bases and J dropped 1; count of bases not matched to a gene: 0. Germline CDR1 and CDR2: LNHNV and YYDKDF (reference sequence). The CDR3: CATSRTGGQETQYF. CDR3 DNA: TGTGCCACCAGCAGAACAGGGGGCCAAGAGACCCAGTACTTC.